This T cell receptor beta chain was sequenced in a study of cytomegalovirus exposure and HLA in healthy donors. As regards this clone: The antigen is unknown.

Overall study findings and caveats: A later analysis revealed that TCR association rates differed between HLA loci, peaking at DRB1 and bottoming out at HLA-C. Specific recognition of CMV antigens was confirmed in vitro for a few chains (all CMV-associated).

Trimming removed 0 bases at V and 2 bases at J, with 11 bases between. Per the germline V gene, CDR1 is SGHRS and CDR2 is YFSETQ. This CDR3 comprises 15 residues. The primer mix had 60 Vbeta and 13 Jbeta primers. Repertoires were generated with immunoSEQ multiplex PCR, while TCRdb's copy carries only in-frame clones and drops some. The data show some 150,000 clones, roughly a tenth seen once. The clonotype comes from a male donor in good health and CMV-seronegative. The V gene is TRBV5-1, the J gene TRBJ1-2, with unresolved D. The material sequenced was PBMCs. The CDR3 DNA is TGCGCCAGCAGCTTGGGGCAGGAGGTAAACTATGGCTACACCTTC. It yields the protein CASSLGQEVNYGYTF.